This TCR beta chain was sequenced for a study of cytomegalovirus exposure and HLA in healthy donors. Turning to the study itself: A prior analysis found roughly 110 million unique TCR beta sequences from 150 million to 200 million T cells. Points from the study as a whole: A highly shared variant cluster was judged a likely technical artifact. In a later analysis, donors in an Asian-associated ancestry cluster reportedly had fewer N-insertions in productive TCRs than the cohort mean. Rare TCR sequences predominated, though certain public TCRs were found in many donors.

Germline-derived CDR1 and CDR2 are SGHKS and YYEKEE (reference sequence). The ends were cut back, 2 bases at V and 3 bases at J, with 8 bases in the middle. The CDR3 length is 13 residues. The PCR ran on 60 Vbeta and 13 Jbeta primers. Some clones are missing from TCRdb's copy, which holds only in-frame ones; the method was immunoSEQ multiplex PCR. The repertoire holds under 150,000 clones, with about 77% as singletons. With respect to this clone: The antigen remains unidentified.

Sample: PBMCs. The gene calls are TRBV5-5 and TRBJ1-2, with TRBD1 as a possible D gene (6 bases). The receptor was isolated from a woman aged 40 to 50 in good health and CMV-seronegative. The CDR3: CASSFDRHYGYTF. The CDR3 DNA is TGTGCCAGCAGCTTCGACAGGCACTATGGCTACACCTTC.